This T cell receptor (beta chain) was captured in a study of blood T cell repertoires in COVID-19. Assay used: immunoSEQ multiplex PCR; TCRdb lists only in-frame clones, some missing. This table has 300,000 to 350,000 clones, around 90% appearing once. The CDR3 is 13 residues long. V shed 4 bases and J shed 2 bases, with 9 bases lying between them. The germline CDR1 and CDR2 sequences are MNHEY and SVGEGT. Sequenced material: peripheral blood. The source of this sequence is a woman aged 40 to 55 with COVID-19, enrolled during active disease. The V call is TRBV6-2 or TRBV6-3, the J call TRBJ2-7; D is perhaps TRBD1 (5 bases). The CDR3, as DNA: TGTGCCAGCAGTTGGGGCCTAGCCTACGAGCAGTACTTC. Residues: CASSWGLAYEQYF.